This T cell receptor beta chain was identified in a study of human CD8 memory T cell subsets. Preparation of the TCR beta libraries relied on UMI-labeled 5' RACE. Reprocessing the 5' RACE reads, TCRdb reports a single entry for every CDR3 protein and omits DNA. Its clone listing holds around 11,000 distinct CDR3 sequences. Germline V CDR1 and CDR2: MGHRA, YSYEKL. The CDR3 has 16 amino acids. The sequenced material came from CD8+ T cells from PBMCs. The chain carries TRBV4-1 and TRBJ2-5; TCRdb outputs TRBD2, but without DNA this stays unchecked. This sequence originates from a human donor in good health. The chain's CDR3 is CASSEHSSGGQETQYF.